The 20 T cell receptor beta chains in this list originate from one sample, sequenced in a study of blood T cell repertoires in COVID-19. The protocol was immunoSEQ multiplex PCR, while the TCRdb copy is restricted to in-frame clones and leaves out a portion. The table has about 270,000 clones, 85% to 90% seen once. Specimen: PBMCs or T cells enriched from blood (not recorded which). These receptors were obtained from a woman under 30 who had recovered from COVID-19.

The genes are TRBV5-5 and TRBJ2-5; a weak D match, TRBD2 (5 bases). V was pared by 0 bases and J by 4 bases, with 16 bases between. Looked up from germline, CDR1 is SGHKS and CDR2 is YYEKEE (reference sequence). The CDR3 is 16 amino acids. Here the CDR3 reads CASSLAGPGSGETQYF. DNA for the CDR3: TGTGCCAGCAGCTTGGCCGGACCGGGGAGTGGAGAGACCCAGTACTTC.

The chain employs TRBV12-3 or TRBV12-4 and TRBJ2-7; D might be TRBD2 (7 bases). With 7 bases removed from V and 6 bases from J, the gap between germline ends came to 13 bases. The CDR3 contains 12 residues. The CDR3 region has the DNA TGTGCCAGCACTCTTCGGGGGGCCGAGCAGTACTTC. It codes for CASTLRGAEQYF.

The V gene is TRBV9, the J gene TRBJ1-2; 10 nucleotides agree with TRBD1. Trimming at V came to 4 bases and at J to 6 bases, leaving 3 bases not matched to a gene. The germline gives CDR1 SGDLS, CDR2 YYNGEE. CDR3 length: 13 amino acids. CDR3 amino acids: CASSRDRGDGYTF. The CDR3 bases are TGTGCCAGCAGCAGGGACAGGGGCGATGGCTACACCTTC.

The chain employs TRBV27 and TRBJ1-6; D not resolved. Looked up from germline, CDR1 is MNHEY and CDR2 is SMNVEV (reference sequence). Trimming left V 3 bases short and J 6 bases short, with 12 bases between. The CDR3 loop spans 15 amino acids. In DNA, the CDR3 is TGTGCCAGCAGTTTCGGTGGGCGGGGTAATTCACCCCTCCACTTT. It encodes CASSFGGRGNSPLHF.

The chain has TRBV30 and TRBJ1-2; D ambiguous. Trimming shortened V by 2 bases and J by 2 bases, and 3 bases separated the two germline ends. Germline assignment: CDR1 GTSNPN and CDR2 SVGIG (reference sequence). This CDR3 is built from 11 residues. The CDR3 DNA follows: TGTGCCTGGAGTCAGAACTATGGCTACACCTTC. Its protein product is CAWSQNYGYTF. The full variable domain, with the rest looked up from reference TRBV30 and TRBJ1-2, is SQTIHQWPATLVQPVGSPLSLECTVEGTSNPNLYWYRQAAGRGLQLLFYSVGIGQISSEVPQNLSASRPQDRQFILSSKKLLLSDSGFYLCAWSQNYGYTFGSGTRLTVV.

For the CDR3, the DNA is TGTGCCAGCAGCTTCCGGCAGGGCGACACTGAAGCTTTCTTT. Its translation is CASSFRQGDTEAFF. The V gene is TRBV7-9, the J gene TRBJ1-1, with a possible D match to TRBD1 (5 bases). The CDR3 has 14 residues. Trimming removed 3 bases at V and 3 bases at J, with 11 bases between. Germline V gives CDR1 SEHNR, CDR2 FQNEAQ (reference sequence).

The chain couples TRBV6-5 to TRBJ1-1; D is perhaps TRBD1 (5 bases). The V end lost 0 bases, the J end lost 7 bases, and 12 bases lay between the germline ends. This CDR3 is built from 14 residues. CDR1 MNHEY and CDR2 SVGAGI come from the germline V gene. The DNA for the CDR3 is TGTGCCAGCAGTTACTCGGTTGGCCAGGGTGAAGCTTTCTTT. This sequence encodes CASSYSVGQGEAFF.

The V and J genes are TRBV7-6 and TRBJ2-2; 8 nucleotides align to TRBD1. There are 15 residues in the CDR3. Unmatched junction bases numbered 3, after V lost 5 bases and J lost 1 base. From germline, CDR1 is SGHVS and CDR2 FNYEAQ. CDR3 sequence (DNA): TGTGCCAGCAGCCCGGGGACAGGGAACACCGGGGAGCTGTTTTTT. It encodes CASSPGTGNTGELFF.

This clone turned up a few times. V usage is TRBV25-1 and J usage is TRBJ1-1; 8 nucleotides match TRBD1. The trim removed 4 bases at V and 4 bases at J, leaving 8 bases unmatched. This CDR3 region has 15 residues. The germline V gene has CDR1 MGHDK and CDR2 SYGVNS. Here the CDR3 reads CASSATGGVGTEAFF. The CDR3 coding sequence is TGTGCCAGCAGTGCAACAGGGGGGGTCGGCACTGAAGCTTTCTTT.

The gene calls are TRBV29-1 and TRBJ1-4, with a weak D call TRBD1 (6 bases). Germline CDR1 SQVTM, CDR2 ANQGSEA. V dropped 7 bases and J dropped 3 bases, with 12 bases sitting between them. The CDR3 consists of 13 residues. In DNA form, the CDR3 reads TGCAGCGGCAGGGGCTCCTCTAATGAAAAACTGTTTTTT. Its protein is CSGRGSSNEKLFF.

The CDR3 DNA follows: TGTGCCAGCAGCCAAGTGTCGGGACAGAACTCTGGGGCCAACGTCCTGACTTTC. Translating gives CASSQVSGQNSGANVLTF. This chain joins TRBV4-2 and TRBJ2-6, with 7 bases identical to TRBD1. Germline loops: CDR1 LGHNA, CDR2 YNFKEQ. CDR3 size: 18 residues. The ends lost 1 base at V and 0 bases at J; junction bases unmatched: 6.

The chain is built from TRBV5-1 and TRBJ2-2; D perhaps matches TRBD2 (5 bases). The CDR3 sequence is 15 residues long. Per germline, CDR1 SGHRS and CDR2 YFSETQ. V was shortened by 7 bases and J by 5 bases, with 18 bases between the two germline ends. CDR3 sequence: CASGRLRGPTGELFF. CDR3 nucleotides: TGCGCCAGCGGGAGACTAAGAGGTCCAACCGGGGAGCTGTTTTTT.

This clone was counted a single time. This chain joins TRBV6-5 and TRBJ2-7, with TRBD1 matching 8 bases. Losses at the gene ends were 8 bases for V and 4 bases for J; bases not matched to a gene: 13. This CDR3 has 15 amino acids. The germline V gene has CDR1 MNHEY and CDR2 SVGAGI. DNA of the CDR3: TGTGCCAGCGCTGCCCTGACAGGGGCCCTGTACGAGCAGTACTTC. Its protein product is CASAALTGALYEQYF.

The chain uses TRBV2 and TRBJ1-2; tentatively, D is TRBD1 (6 bases). The V and J ends lost 6 bases and 6 bases respectively, with 17 bases between them. Germline V gene data show CDR1 as SNHLY and CDR2 as FYNNEI. This CDR3 spans 14 amino acids. This CDR3 reads CASRPTGIKDGYTF. CDR3 bases: TGTGCCAGCAGACCCACAGGGATCAAGGATGGCTACACCTTC.

This clone was seen a few times. This chain connects TRBV7-8 to TRBJ1-2; D is uncertain. The germline gives CDR1 SGHVS, CDR2 FQNEAQ. Trimming shortened V by 5 bases and J by 1 base, and 11 bases separated the two germline ends. There are 14 residues in the CDR3. The CDR3 nucleotides read TGTGCCAGCAGCGCAGGAGGGTTTAACTATGGCTACACCTTC. This sequence encodes CASSAGGFNYGYTF.

This rearrangement joins TRBV2 to TRBJ1-2; D is possibly TRBD1 (5 bases). From germline, CDR1 is SNHLY and CDR2 FYNNEI. Deletions cut 7 bases from V and 2 bases from J, with 14 bases between. CDR3 length: 14 amino acids. DNA of the CDR3: TGTGCCAGCAATACGGGGGGGAGAAACTATGGCTACACCTTC. Amino acid sequence: CASNTGGRNYGYTF. Full variable domain (rest looked up from reference TRBV2 and TRBJ1-2): EPEVTQTPSHQVTQMGQEVILRCVPISNHLYFYWYRQILGQKVEFLVSFYNNEISEKSEIFDDQFSVERPDGSNFTLKIRSTKLEDSAMYFCASNTGGRNYGYTFGSGTRLTVV.

A single count supports this clone. The chain joins TRBV10-3 to TRBJ1-2, with D possibly being TRBD1 (6 bases). V dropped 4 bases and J dropped 0 bases, with 15 bases sitting between them. From germline, CDR1 is ENHRY and CDR2 SYGVKD. CDR3 size: 16 residues. The CDR3: CAISGTQGLANYGYTF. In DNA, the CDR3 is TGTGCCATCAGTGGGACGCAGGGGTTAGCTAACTATGGCTACACCTTC.

Only a few counts were recorded for this clone. This chain joins TRBV23-1 and TRBJ2-7; TRBD1 agrees at 7 bases. TRBV23-1 qualifies as an ORF whose function is uncertain. The CDR3 spans 12 residues. Trimming took 6 bases from V and 3 from J; bases not matched to a gene: 2. CDR3 DNA: TGCGCCAGCAGAGACAGGGTCTACGAGCAGTACTTC. Protein sequence: CASRDRVYEQYF.

The chain uses TRBV5-1 and TRBJ2-2; 8 bases match TRBD1. The CDR3 totals 17 residues. The V and J ends lost 2 bases and 4 bases, in that order; junction bases with no gene match: 10. CDR1 is SGHRS and CDR2 is YFSETQ in the germline V gene. The CDR3 region is CASSFNPGTGATGELFF. The CDR3 DNA reads as TGCGCCAGCAGCTTTAATCCCGGGACAGGAGCCACCGGGGAGCTGTTTTTT.

J is TRBJ2-7 and V is TRBV4-1, with 11 bases identical to TRBD2. V lost 1 base to trimming and J lost 2 bases; unmatched junction nucleotides: 1. The CDR3 sequence is 15 residues long. Germline assignment: CDR1 MGHRA and CDR2 YSYEKL. The CDR3, as DNA: TGCGCCAGCAGCCAAGGACTAGCGGGGACCTACGAGCAGTACTTC. Translating gives CASSQGLAGTYEQYF.